This paragraph covers one T cell receptor beta chain sequence. These data originate in a study of blood T cell repertoires in COVID-19. Study information: The United States, Italy and Spain provided the acute and convalescent COVID-19 samples. PBMCs, B-cell-depleted T cells, or T cells were the source of the cDNA or gDNA that made up the material.

In the authors' workflow: Estimation of nucleated cell counts was performed using reference gene primer amplification. Assay: immunoSEQ multiplex PCR; the TCRdb copy retains only in-frame clones and omits some. Clone size and the V and J calls come from that table; the DNA yielded D and trimming. The table has roughly 49,000 clones, about 91% seen once. The ends lost 5 bases at V and 6 bases at J; junction bases unmatched: 8. The CDR3 has 15 amino acids. From germline, CDR1 is PRHDT and CDR2 FYEKMQ (reference sequence). This TCR was sampled from a man aged 55 to 70 with active COVID-19. Input material: peripheral blood. The J gene is TRBJ2-3, the V gene TRBV13, with 10 bases aligning to TRBD2. CDR3 nucleotide sequence: TGTGCCAGCAGCCTTAGCGGGAGGAGGATGGATACGCAGTATTTT. Amino acid sequence: CASSLSGRRMDTQYF. The full variable domain, its missing parts supplied by reference TRBV13 and TRBJ2-3, is AAGVIQSPRHLIKEKRETATLKCYPIPRHDTVYWYQQGPGQDPQFLISFYEKMQSDKGSIPDRFSAQQFSDYHSELNMSSLELGDSALYFCASSLSGRRMDTQYFGPGTRLTVL.